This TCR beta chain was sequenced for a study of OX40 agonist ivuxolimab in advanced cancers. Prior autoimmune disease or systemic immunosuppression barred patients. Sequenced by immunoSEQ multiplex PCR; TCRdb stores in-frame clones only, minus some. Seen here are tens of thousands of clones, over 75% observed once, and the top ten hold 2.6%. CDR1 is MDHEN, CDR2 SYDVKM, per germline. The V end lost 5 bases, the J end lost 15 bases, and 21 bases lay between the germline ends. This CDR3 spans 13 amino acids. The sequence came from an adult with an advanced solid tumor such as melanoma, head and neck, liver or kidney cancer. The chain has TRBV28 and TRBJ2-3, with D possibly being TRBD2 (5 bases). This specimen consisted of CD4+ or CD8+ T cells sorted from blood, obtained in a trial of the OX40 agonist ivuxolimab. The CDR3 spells CASSRLARASNYF. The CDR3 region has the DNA TGTGCCAGCAGTCGACTCGCGCGGGCAAGCAACTATTTT.